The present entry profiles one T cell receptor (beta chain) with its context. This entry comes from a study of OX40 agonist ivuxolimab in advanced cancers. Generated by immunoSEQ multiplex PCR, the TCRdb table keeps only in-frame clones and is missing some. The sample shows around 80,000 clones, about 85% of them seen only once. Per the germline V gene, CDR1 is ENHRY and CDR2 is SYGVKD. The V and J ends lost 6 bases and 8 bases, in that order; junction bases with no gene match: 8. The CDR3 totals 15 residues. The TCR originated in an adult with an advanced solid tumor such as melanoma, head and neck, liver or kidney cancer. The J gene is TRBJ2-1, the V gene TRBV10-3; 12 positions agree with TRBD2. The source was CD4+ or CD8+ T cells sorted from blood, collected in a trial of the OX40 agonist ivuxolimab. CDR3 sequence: CAIRNVRLAGDEQFF. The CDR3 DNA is TGTGCCATCAGAAACGTCAGACTAGCGGGAGATGAGCAGTTCTTC.